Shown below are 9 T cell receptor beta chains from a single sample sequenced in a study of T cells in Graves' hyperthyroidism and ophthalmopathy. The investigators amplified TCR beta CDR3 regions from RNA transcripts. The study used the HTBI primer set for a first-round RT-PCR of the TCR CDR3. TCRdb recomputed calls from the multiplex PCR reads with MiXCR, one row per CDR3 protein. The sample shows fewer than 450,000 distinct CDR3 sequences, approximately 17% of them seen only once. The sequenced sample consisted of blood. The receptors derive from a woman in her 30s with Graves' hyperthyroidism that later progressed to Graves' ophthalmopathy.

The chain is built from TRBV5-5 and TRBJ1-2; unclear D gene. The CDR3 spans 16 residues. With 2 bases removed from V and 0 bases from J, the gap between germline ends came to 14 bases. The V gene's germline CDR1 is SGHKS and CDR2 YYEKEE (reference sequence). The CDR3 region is CASSFHFVSANYGYTF. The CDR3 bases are TGTGCCAGCAGCTTCCATTTCGTGTCAGCTAACTATGGCTACACCTTC.

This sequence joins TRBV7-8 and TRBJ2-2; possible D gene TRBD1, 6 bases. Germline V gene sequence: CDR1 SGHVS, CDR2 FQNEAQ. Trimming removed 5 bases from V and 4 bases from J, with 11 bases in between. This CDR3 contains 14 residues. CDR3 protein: CASSPDRFTGELFF. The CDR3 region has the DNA TGTGCCAGCAGCCCCGACAGGTTCACCGGGGAGCTGTTTTTT.

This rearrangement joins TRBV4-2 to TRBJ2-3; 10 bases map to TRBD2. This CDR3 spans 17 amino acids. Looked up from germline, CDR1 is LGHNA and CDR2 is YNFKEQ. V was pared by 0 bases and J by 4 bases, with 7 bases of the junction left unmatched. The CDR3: CASSQDGLAGAADTQYF. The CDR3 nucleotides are TGTGCCAGCAGCCAAGATGGGCTAGCGGGAGCGGCAGATACGCAGTATTTT.

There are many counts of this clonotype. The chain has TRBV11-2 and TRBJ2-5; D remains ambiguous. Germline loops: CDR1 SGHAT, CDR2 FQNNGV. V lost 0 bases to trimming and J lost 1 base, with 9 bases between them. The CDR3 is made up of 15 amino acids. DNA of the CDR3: TGTGCCAGCAGCTTAGATTCCCTATCCCAAGAGACCCAGTACTTC. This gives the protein CASSLDSLSQETQYF.

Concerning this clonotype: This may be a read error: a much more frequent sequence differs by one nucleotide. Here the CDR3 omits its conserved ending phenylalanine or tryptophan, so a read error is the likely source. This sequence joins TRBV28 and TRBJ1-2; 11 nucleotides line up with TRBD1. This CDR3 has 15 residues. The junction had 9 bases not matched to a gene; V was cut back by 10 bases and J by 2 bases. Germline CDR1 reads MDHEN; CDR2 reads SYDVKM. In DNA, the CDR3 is TGTGCCATTGGAACCGGGACAGGGGGGAACTATGGCTACACCTTA. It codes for CAIGTGTGGNYGYTL.

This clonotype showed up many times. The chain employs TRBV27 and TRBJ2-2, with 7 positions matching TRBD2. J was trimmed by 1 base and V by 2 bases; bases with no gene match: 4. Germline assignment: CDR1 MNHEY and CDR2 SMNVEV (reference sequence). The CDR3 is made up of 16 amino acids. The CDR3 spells CASSLGLAVNTGELFF. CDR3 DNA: TGTGCCAGCAGTTTAGGGCTAGCGGTGAACACCGGGGAGCTGTTTTTT.

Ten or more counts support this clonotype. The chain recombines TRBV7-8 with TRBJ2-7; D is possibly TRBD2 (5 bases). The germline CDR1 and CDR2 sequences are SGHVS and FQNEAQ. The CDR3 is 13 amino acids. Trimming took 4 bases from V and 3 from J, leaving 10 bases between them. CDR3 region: CASSSPGSYEQYF. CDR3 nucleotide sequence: TGTGCCAGCAGCTCCCCGGGGAGCTACGAGCAGTACTTC.

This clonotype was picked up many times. The CDR3 is CASSSTSGGARYEQFF. The CDR3 DNA reads TGTGCCAGCAGTTCGACTAGCGGGGGGGCTAGATATGAGCAGTTCTTC. The chain combines TRBV27 with TRBJ2-1; 14 bases match TRBD2. CDR3 length: 16 residues. Germline V lookup: CDR1 MNHEY, CDR2 SMNVEV (reference sequence). The J segment lost 8 bases and the V segment lost 4 bases, leaving 7 bases of the junction unmatched.

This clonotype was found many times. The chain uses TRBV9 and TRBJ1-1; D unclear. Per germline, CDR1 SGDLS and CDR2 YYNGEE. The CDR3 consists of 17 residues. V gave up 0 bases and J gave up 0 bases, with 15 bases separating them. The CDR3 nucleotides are TGTGCCAGCAGCGTAGTCCACCCAACACTTATGAACACTGAAGCTTTCTTT. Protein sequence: CASSVVHPTLMNTEAFF.